One sample yielded the 17 T cell receptor beta chains listed below, sequenced in a study of T cells in Graves' hyperthyroidism and ophthalmopathy (dated by TCRdb to about 2019). The library was generated by multiplex PCR. Sequencing used an Illumina HiSeq 2000. Amplification of TCR beta CDR3 regions was carried out from RNA transcripts. For the first round of RT-PCR on the TCR CDR3, the HTBI primer set was used together with the Qiagen OneStep RT-PCR kit. TCRdb trimmed public reads at Q25 via fastp, called clones via MiXCR and kept in-frame beta chains. Entries are consolidated by CDR3 protein sequence, retaining the most common genes and DNA. Within this sample are 150,000 or so distinct CDR3 sequences, with 9.4% of them counted one time only. The leading ten clones occupy more than 20% of the sample. The sequencing input was blood. All receptors derive from a young woman with Graves' hyperthyroidism that later progressed to Graves' ophthalmopathy.

In its sample, this clonotype was seen a few times. The chain combines TRBV10-3 with TRBJ2-1; 8 bases agree with TRBD2. This CDR3 has 14 residues. Germline CDR1 reads ENHRY; CDR2 reads SYGVKD. J gave up 6 bases and V 11 bases, and 12 bases lay outside the gene matches. In DNA form, the CDR3 reads TGTGCCTCAAGGAGCGGGGGAGGAAGCAATGAGCAGTTCTTC. As protein: CASRSGGGSNEQFF.

As to this clonotype: This could be a read error, since a much larger clone is one nucleotide away. The CDR3 DNA follows: TGTGCCAGCGGCCAAGGGCTCGTAAACTACGAGCAGTACTTC. Translation: CASGQGLVNYEQYF. This chain connects TRBV14 to TRBJ2-7; D gene uncertain. CDR3 size: 14 residues. Germline assignment: CDR1 SGHDN and CDR2 FVKESK.

This clonotype has a count of ten or more. The chain is built from TRBV3-1 and TRBJ2-3, with 10 bases matching TRBD2. The J segment lost 9 bases and the V segment lost 1 base, leaving 1 base of the junction unmatched. This CDR3 has 13 amino acids. Per the germline V gene, CDR1 is LGHDT and CDR2 is YNNKEL (reference sequence). The CDR3 DNA reads as TGTGCCAGCAGCCAAGGGACTAGCGGCACGCAGTATTTT. This codes for CASSQGTSGTQYF.

This clonotype was observed at least ten times. J is TRBJ1-4 and V is TRBV19; possibly TRBD1 for D (6 bases). V was trimmed by 8 bases and J by 8 bases, leaving 18 bases between them. Looked up from germline, CDR1 is LNHDA and CDR2 is SQIVND (reference sequence). This CDR3 spans 14 amino acids. In nucleotides, the CDR3 is TGTGCCAGTGGGACACAGGGTCGAGTCGAAAAACTGTTTTTT. Protein sequence: CASGTQGRVEKLFF.

This clonotype was seen at least ten times. The chain links TRBV5-1 to TRBJ1-4; D unresolved. CDR1 and CDR2 (germline): SGHRS, YFSETQ. V lost 1 base to trimming and J lost 5 bases, with 9 bases between them. This CDR3 region has 14 residues. In DNA form, the CDR3 reads TGCGCCAGCAGCTTGTTAGAGGGAAATGAAAAACTGTTTTTT. Amino acids: CASSLLEGNEKLFF.

This clonotype came up many times. The rearrangement joins TRBV5-4 to TRBJ2-1, with D tentatively TRBD2 (5 bases). Germline-derived CDR1 and CDR2 are SGHNT and YYREEE (reference sequence). V was shortened by 1 base and J by 7 bases, with 9 bases between the two germline ends. The CDR3 totals 13 residues. The CDR3 protein is CASSLRGGNEQFF. CDR3 in DNA: TGTGCCAGCAGCTTGCGGGGTGGGAATGAGCAGTTCTTC.

Ten or more counts support this clonotype. In nucleotides, the CDR3 is TGTGCCAGCAGTTTGTTGGTGGGGGGCGAGGAGACCCAGTACTTC. Residues: CASSLLVGGEETQYF. The gene calls are TRBV28 and TRBJ2-5; D is tentatively TRBD1 or TRBD2 (6 bases each). Trimming pared 3 bases from V and 5 bases from J, leaving 16 bases between. The CDR3 has 15 amino acids. The germline V gene encodes CDR1 MDHEN and CDR2 SYDVKM.

Regarding this clonotype: At one boundary the junction diverges from the germline segment, which might be a read error. V gene TRBV27 combines with J gene TRBJ2-7, with no clear D. This CDR3 has 11 amino acids. Germline V gives CDR1 MNHEY, CDR2 SMNVEV (reference sequence). The CDR3 here is CASSFGYKQYF. CDR3 bases: TGTGCCAGCAGTTTTGGCTACAAGCAGTACTTC.

This clonotype was recorded at least ten times. The chain employs TRBV6-6 and TRBJ2-7, with no clear D. Germline V CDR1 and CDR2: MNHNY, SVGAGI (reference sequence). V gave up 0 bases and J gave up 0 bases, with 15 bases separating them. CDR3 length equals 17 residues. CDR3: CASSYSPPARRSYEQYF. The CDR3 nucleotides are TGTGCCAGCAGTTACTCTCCGCCTGCGCGGCGCTCCTACGAGCAGTACTTC.

This clonotype was observed many times. This rearrangement joins TRBV14 to TRBJ1-4; the D is unclear. The CDR3 spans 15 residues. The V gene lost 1 base and the J gene lost 11 bases, with 17 bases spanning the gap. Germline assignment: CDR1 SGHDN and CDR2 FVKESK. In DNA, the CDR3 is TGTGCCAGCAGCCAAGGGCTAGCCCCTGGGAGGAAACTGTTTTTT. This sequence encodes CASSQGLAPGRKLFF.

This clonotype was counted many times. This rearrangement joins TRBV27 to TRBJ2-3, with D tentatively TRBD1 or TRBD2 (5 bases each). V was clipped by 1 base and J by 2 bases, with 7 bases between them. The germline V gene encodes CDR1 MNHEY and CDR2 SMNVEV (reference sequence). The CDR3 spans 14 residues. CDR3 protein: CASSLFGTTDTQYF. As DNA, the CDR3 is TGTGCCAGCAGTTTATTTGGGACCACAGATACGCAGTATTTT.

This clonotype was counted many times. The DNA for the CDR3 is TGTGCCAGCAGCTTGGACAGGAATAAATTCACCCTCCACTTT. This encodes CASSLDRNKFTLHF. This rearrangement joins TRBV5-6 to TRBJ1-6; a weak D match, TRBD1 (5 bases). CDR1 is SGHDT, CDR2 YYEEEE, per germline. Between the trimmed V and J ends, which lost 0 bases and 14 bases, there was a span of 15 bases. This CDR3 is built from 14 residues.

This clonotype was seen many times. The chain carries TRBV30 and TRBJ1-1; D ambiguous. The germline CDR1 and CDR2 sequences are GTSNPN and SVGIG (reference sequence). Trimming left V 4 bases short and J 8 bases short, with 8 bases between. The CDR3 extends over 10 amino acids. The DNA for the CDR3 is TGTGCCTGGACCCCTGAGGAAGCTTTCTTT. Its protein product is CAWTPEEAFF.

The rearrangement joins TRBV3-1 to TRBJ2-6; TRBD2 might be the D (5 bases). This CDR3 is 15 amino acids long. Germline CDR1 is LGHDT and CDR2 is YNNKEL (reference sequence). V was pared by 4 bases and J by 2 bases, with 9 bases between. Here the CDR3 reads CASSPRDPGANVLTF. In DNA form, the CDR3 reads TGTGCCAGCAGCCCCCGGGATCCTGGGGCCAACGTCCTGACTTTC.

J is TRBJ2-3 and V is TRBV9; D ambiguous. The CDR3 loop spans 15 amino acids. The ends were cut back, 4 bases at V and 0 bases at J, with 12 bases in the middle. Germline-derived CDR1 and CDR2 are SGDLS and YYNGEE. The DNA of the CDR3 is TGTGCCAGCAGCCCCCTGAAGTTAAGCACAGATACGCAGTATTTT. Translation: CASSPLKLSTDTQYF.

There are many counts of this clonotype. V and J are TRBV28 and TRBJ1-1; TRBD1 aligns across 12 bases. The CDR3 covers 15 residues. V lost 2 bases to trimming and J lost 10 bases; unmatched junction nucleotides: 8. Germline V lookup: CDR1 MDHEN, CDR2 SYDVKM. The CDR3 sequence is CASSLEGQGARRAFF. CDR3 sequence (DNA): TGTGCCAGCAGTTTAGAGGGACAGGGGGCACGGCGAGCTTTCTTT.

This clonotype was recorded at least ten times. The gene calls are TRBV6-1 and TRBJ2-7, with 7 bases lining up with TRBD2. Per the germline V gene, CDR1 is MNHNS and CDR2 is SASEGT. The J segment lost 2 bases and the V segment lost 5 bases, leaving 12 bases of the junction unmatched. The CDR3 is 16 residues long. CDR3 sequence: CASSPPPAGLTYEQYF. The CDR3, as DNA: TGTGCCAGCAGTCCCCCCCCAGCGGGGCTAACCTACGAGCAGTACTTC.